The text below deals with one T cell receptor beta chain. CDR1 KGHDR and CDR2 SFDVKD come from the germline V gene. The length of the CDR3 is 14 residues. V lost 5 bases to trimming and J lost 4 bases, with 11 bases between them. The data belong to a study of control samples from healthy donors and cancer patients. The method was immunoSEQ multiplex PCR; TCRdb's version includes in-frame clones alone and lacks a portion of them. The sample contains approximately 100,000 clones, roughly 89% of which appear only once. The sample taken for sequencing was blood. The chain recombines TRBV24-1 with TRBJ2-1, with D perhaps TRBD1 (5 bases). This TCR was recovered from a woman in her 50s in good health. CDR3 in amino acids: CATSGKGVYNEQFF. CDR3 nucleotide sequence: TGTGCCACCAGTGGCAAAGGGGTTTACAATGAGCAGTTCTTC.